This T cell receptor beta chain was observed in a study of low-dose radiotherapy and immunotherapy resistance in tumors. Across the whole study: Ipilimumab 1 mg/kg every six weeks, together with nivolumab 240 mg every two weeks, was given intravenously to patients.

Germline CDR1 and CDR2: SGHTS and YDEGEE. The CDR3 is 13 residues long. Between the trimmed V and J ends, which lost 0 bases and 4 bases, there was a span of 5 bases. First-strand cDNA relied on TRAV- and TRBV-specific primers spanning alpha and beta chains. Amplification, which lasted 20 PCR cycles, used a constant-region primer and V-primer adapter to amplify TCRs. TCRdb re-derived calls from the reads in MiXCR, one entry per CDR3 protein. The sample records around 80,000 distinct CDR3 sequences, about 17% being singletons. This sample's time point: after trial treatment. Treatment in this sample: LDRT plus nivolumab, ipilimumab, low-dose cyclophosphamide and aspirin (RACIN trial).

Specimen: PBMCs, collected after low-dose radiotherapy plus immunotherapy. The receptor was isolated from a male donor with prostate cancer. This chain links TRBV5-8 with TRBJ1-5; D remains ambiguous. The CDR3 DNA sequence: TGTGCCAGCAGCTTGGTGGAAAATCAGCCCCAGCATTTT. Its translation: CASSLVENQPQHF.